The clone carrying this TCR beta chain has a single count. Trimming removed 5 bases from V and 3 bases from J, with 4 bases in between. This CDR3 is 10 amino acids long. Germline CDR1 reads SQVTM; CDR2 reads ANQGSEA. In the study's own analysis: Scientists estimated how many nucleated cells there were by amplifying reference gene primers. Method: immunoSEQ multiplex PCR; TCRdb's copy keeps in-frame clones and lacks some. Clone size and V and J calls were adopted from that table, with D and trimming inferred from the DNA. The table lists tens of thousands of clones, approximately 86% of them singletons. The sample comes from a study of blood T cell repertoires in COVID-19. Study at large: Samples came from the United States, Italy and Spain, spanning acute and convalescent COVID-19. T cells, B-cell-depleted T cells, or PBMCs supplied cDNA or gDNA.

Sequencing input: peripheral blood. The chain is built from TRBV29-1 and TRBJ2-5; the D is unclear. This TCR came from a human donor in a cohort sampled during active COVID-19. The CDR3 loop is CSVPKETQYF. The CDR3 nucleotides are TGCAGCGTTCCAAAAGAGACCCAGTACTTC.